This record concerns one T cell receptor beta chain sequence. The sample originates from a study of blood T cell repertoires in COVID-19. Across the whole study: Sites across the United States, Italy and Spain contributed samples from acute and convalescent COVID-19. Sources were T cells, B-cell-depleted T cells, or PBMCs; the material itself was cDNA or gDNA.

The authors' processing: The authors estimated nucleated cell counts from reference gene primer amplification. Sequencing used immunoSEQ multiplex PCR; TCRdb keeps in-frame clones, though not all of them. V and J calls plus clone size are reproduced from that table; the DNA served to infer D and trimming. The sample has about 130,000 clones, approximately 83% seen once. The germline V and J ends were trimmed by 1 base and 5 bases, with 5 bases remaining between them. Germline values: CDR1 SSHAT, CDR2 FNYEAQ (reference sequence). The CDR3 is made up of 13 amino acids. This clonotype was sampled from a woman of 80 years or more with acute or convalescent COVID-19. The V gene is TRBV7-7, the J gene TRBJ2-2, with unresolved D. Material: peripheral blood. The CDR3 bases are TGTGCCAGCAGCTTAGACCGGACCGGGGAGCTGTTTTTT. It is translated as CASSLDRTGELFF.